The following is a T cell receptor (beta chain) sequence with its context. Its target is not known. The sample originates from a study of OX40 agonist ivuxolimab in advanced cancers. Overall study context: Enrolled patients in dose escalation had cancers that were hepatocellular carcinoma, melanoma, renal cell or head and neck cancer. The study, taken as a whole, reports: Average numbers of expanded clones were greater in CD8+ T cells than in CD4+.

Germline V CDR1 and CDR2: SGHDN, FVKESK. Trimming took 0 bases from V and 6 from J, leaving 8 bases between them. This CDR3 is built from 14 residues. Libraries were prepared by immunoSEQ multiplex PCR; TCRdb keeps only in-frame clonotypes and omits some of them. The data show 70,000 or so clones, with about 85% seen just once and 2% to 2.5% held by the top ten. Enrollment shut out patients with autoimmune disease history or systemic immunosuppression. The TCR was taken from an adult with an advanced solid tumor such as melanoma, head and neck, liver or kidney cancer. The input for sequencing was CD4+ or CD8+ T cells sorted from blood, taken in a trial of the OX40 agonist ivuxolimab. The V gene is TRBV14, the J gene TRBJ1-4, with D uncertain. CDR3 residues: CASSQDRWYEKLFF. CDR3 DNA: TGTGCCAGCAGCCAAGATAGATGGTATGAAAAACTGTTTTTT.